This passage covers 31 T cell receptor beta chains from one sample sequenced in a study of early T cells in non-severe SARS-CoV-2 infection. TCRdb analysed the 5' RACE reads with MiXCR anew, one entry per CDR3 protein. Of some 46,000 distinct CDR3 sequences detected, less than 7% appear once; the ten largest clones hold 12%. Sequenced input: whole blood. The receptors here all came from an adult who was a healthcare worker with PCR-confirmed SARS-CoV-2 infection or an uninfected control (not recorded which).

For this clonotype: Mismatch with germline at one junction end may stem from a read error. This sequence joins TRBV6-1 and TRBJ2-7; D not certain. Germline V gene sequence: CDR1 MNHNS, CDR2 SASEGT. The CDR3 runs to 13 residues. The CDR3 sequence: CASSEGSATSMGF. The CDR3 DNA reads TGTGCCAGCAGTGAAGGTAGTGCGACCTCAATGGGCTTC.

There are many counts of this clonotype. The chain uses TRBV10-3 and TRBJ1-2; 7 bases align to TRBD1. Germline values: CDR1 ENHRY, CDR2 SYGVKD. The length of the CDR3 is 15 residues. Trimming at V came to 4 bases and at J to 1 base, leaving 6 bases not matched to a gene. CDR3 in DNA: TGTGCCATCAGTGGTGGACAGGACCTTAACTATGGCTACACCTTC. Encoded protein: CAISGGQDLNYGYTF.

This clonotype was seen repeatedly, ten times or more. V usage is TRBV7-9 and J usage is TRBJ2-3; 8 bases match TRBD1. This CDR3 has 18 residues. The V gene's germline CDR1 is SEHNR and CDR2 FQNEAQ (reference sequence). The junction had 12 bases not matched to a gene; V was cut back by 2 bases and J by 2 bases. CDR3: CASSLSGQGEYFTDTQYF. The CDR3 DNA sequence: TGTGCCAGCAGCTTAAGCGGACAGGGAGAGTACTTCACAGATACGCAGTATTTT.

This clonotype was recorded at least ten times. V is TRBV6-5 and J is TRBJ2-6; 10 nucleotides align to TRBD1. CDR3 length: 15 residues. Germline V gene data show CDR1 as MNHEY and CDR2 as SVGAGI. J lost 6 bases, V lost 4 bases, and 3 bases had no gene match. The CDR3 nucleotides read TGTGCCAGCAGTTCCGGGACAGGGGAGGCCAACGTCCTGACTTTC. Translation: CASSSGTGEANVLTF.

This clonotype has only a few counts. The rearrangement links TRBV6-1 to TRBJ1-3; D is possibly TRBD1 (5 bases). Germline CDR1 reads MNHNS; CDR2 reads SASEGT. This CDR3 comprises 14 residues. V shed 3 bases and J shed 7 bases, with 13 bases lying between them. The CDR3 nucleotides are TGTGCCAGCAGTGAGACAGCCCGGCGGAACACCATATATTTT. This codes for CASSETARRNTIYF.

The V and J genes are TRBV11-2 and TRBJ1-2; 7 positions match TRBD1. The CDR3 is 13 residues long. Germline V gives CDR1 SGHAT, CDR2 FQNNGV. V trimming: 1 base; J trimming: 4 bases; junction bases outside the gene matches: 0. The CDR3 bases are TGTGCCAGCAGCTTAGGACAGGGCTATGGCTACACCTTC. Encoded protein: CASSLGQGYGYTF.

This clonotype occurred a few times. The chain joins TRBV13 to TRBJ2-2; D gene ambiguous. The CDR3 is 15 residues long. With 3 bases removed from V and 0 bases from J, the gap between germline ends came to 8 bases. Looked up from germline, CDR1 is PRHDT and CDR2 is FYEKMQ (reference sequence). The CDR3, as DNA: TGTGCCAGCAGCTTTAGCCAGACGAACACCGGGGAGCTGTTTTTT. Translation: CASSFSQTNTGELFF.

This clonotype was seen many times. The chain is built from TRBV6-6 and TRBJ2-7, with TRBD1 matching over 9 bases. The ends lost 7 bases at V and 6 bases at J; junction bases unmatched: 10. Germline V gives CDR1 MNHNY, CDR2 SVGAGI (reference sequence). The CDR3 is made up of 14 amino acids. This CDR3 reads CASKGGTGPGEQYF. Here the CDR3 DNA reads TGTGCCAGCAAAGGGGGGACAGGGCCCGGCGAGCAGTACTTC.

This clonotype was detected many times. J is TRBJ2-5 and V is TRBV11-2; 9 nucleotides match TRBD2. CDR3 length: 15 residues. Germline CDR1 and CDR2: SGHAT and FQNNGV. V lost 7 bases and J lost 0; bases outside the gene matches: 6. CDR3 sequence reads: CASTSTSGYQETQYF. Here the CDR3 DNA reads TGTGCCAGCACCTCGACTAGCGGTTACCAAGAGACCCAGTACTTC.

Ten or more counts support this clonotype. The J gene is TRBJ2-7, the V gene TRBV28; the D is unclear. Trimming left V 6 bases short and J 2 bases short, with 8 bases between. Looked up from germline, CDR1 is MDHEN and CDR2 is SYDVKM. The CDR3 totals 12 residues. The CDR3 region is CASSHQPYEQYF. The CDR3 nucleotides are TGTGCCAGCAGCCACCAGCCCTACGAGCAGTACTTC.

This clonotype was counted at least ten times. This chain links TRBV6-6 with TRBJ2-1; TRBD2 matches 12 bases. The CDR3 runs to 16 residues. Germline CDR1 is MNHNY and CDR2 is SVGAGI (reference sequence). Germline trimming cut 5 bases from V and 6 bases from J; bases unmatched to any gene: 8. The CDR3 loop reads CASSPRTSGVTNEQFF. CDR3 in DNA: TGTGCCAGCAGTCCGAGGACTAGCGGGGTAACCAATGAGCAGTTCTTC.

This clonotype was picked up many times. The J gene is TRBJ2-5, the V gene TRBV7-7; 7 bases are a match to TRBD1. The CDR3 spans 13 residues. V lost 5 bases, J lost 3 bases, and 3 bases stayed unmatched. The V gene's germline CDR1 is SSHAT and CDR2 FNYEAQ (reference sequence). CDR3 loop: CASSPTGEETQYF. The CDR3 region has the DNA TGTGCCAGCAGCCCCACAGGGGAAGAGACCCAGTACTTC.

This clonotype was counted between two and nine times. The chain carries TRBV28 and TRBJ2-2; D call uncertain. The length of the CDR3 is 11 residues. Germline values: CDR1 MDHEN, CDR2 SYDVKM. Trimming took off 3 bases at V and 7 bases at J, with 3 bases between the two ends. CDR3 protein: CASSFIGELFF. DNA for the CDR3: TGTGCCAGCAGTTTCATCGGGGAGCTGTTTTTT.

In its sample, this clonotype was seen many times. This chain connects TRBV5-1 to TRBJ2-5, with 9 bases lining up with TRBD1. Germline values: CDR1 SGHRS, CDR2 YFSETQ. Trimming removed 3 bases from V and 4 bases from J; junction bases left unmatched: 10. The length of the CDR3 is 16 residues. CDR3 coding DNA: TGCGCCAGCAGCTCGACGGGGACAGGGACGGGAGAGACCCAGTACTTC. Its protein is CASSSTGTGTGETQYF. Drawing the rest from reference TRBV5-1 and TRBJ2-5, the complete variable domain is KAGVTQTPRYLIKTRGQQVTLSCSPISGHRSVSWYQQTPGQGLQFLFEYFSETQRNKGNFPGRFSGRQFSNSRSEMNVSTLELGDSALYLCASSSTGTGTGETQYFGPGTRLLVL.

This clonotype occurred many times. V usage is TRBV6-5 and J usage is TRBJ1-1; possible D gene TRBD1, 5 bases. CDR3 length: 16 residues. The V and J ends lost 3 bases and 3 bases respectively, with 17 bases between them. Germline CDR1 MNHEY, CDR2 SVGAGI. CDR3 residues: CASSYWEKGRDTEAFF. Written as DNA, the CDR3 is TGTGCCAGCAGTTATTGGGAGAAGGGGCGAGACACTGAAGCTTTCTTT.

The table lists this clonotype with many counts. The CDR3 coding sequence is TGCGCCAGCGCAACCTTCCAGGGGTTGTCCTACAATGAGCAGTTCTTC. This encodes CASATFQGLSYNEQFF. The chain joins TRBV5-1 to TRBJ2-1, with D possibly being TRBD1 (6 bases). The V end was cut by 7 bases, the J end by 1 base, with 18 bases between. Germline CDR1 reads SGHRS; CDR2 reads YFSETQ. The CDR3 length is 16 residues.

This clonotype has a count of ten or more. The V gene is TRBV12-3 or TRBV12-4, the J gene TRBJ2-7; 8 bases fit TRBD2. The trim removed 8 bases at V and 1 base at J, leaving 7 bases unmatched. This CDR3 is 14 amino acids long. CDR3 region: CASGRQRGSYEQYF. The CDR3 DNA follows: TGTGCCAGCGGGCGGCAGCGGGGGTCCTACGAGCAGTACTTC.

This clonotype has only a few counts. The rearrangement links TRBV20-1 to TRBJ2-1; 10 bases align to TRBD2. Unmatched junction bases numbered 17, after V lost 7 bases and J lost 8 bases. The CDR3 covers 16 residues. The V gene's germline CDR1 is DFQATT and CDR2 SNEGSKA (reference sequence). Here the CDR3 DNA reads TGCAGTGTTTACCGAAGGAGCGGGGGGGCCCTTGATGAGCAGTTCTTC. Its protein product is CSVYRRSGGALDEQFF.

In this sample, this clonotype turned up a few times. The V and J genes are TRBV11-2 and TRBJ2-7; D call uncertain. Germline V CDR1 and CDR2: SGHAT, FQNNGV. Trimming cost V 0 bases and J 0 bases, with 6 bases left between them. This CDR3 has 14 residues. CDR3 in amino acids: CASSLDYSSYEQYF. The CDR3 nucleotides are TGTGCCAGCAGCTTAGATTACAGCTCCTACGAGCAGTACTTC.

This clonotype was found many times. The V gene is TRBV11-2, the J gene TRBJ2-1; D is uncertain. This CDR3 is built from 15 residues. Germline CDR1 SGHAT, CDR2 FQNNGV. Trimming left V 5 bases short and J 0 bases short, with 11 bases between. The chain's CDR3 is CASSVPWNSYNEQFF. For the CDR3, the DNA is TGTGCCAGCAGCGTTCCCTGGAACTCCTACAATGAGCAGTTCTTC.

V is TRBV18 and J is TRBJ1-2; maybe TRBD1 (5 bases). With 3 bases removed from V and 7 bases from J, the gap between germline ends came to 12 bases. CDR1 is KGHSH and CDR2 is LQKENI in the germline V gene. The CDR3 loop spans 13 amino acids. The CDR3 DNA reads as TGTGCCAGCTCACCCTCAGAGGGGCTTGGCTACACCTTC. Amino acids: CASSPSEGLGYTF.

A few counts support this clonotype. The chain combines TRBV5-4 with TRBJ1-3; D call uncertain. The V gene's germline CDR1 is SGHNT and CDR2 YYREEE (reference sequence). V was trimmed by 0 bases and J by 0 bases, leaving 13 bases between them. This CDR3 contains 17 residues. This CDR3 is CASSLAGATLSGNTIYF. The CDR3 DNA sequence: TGTGCCAGCAGCTTGGCAGGAGCAACCCTCTCTGGAAACACCATATATTTT.

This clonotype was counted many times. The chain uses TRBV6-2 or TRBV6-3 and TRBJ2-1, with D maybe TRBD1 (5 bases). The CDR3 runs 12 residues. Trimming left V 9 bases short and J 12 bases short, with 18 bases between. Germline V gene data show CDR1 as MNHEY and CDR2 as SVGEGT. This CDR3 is CASSDKLELQFF. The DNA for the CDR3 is TGTGCCAGTTCGGACAAGTTGGAATTGCAGTTCTTC.

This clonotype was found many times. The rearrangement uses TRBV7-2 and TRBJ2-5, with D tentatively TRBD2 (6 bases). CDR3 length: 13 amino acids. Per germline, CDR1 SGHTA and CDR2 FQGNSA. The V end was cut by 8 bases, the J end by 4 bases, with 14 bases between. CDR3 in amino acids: CASARGGVETQYF. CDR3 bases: TGTGCCAGCGCACGAGGAGGGGTAGAGACCCAGTACTTC.

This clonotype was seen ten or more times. DNA for the CDR3: TGTGCCAGCAGCTTAGCGGCGGGACCCCAGAGCTCCTACGAGCAGTACTTC. This encodes CASSLAAGPQSSYEQYF. The chain couples TRBV7-9 to TRBJ2-7, with TRBD2 as a possible D gene (6 bases). Between the trimmed V and J ends, which lost 0 bases and 0 bases, there was a span of 15 bases. The CDR3 runs to 17 residues. Germline V gene data show CDR1 as SEHNR and CDR2 as FQNEAQ (reference sequence).

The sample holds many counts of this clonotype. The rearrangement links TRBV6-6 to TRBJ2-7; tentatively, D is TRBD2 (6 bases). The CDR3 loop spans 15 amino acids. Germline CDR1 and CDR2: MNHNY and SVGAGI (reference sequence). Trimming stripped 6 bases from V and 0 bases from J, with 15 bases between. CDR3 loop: CASSRRAPSSYEQYF. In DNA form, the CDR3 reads TGTGCCAGCAGCCGGAGGGCACCGAGCTCCTACGAGCAGTACTTC.

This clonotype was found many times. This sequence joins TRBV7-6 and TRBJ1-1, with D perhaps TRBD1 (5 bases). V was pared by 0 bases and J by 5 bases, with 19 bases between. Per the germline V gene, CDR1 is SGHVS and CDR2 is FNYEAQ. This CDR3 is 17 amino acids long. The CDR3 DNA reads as TGTGCCAGCAGCTTAGCGGCGGGTTTTCGGGGCTATACTGAAGCTTTCTTT. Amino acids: CASSLAAGFRGYTEAFF.

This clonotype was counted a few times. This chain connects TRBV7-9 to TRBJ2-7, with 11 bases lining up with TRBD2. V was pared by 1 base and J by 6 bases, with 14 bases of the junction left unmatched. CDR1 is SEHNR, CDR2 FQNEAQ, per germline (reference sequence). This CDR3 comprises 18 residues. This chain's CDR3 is CASSLEGLAGGLGGEQYF. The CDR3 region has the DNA TGTGCCAGCAGCTTAGAGGGGCTAGCGGGGGGCCTTGGCGGCGAGCAGTACTTC.

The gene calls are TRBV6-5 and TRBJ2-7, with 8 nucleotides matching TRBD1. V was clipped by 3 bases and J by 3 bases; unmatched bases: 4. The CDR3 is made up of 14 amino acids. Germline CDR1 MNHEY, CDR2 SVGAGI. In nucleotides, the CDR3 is TGTGCCAGCAGTTATGGGACAGGAAACTACGAGCAGTACTTC. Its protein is CASSYGTGNYEQYF.

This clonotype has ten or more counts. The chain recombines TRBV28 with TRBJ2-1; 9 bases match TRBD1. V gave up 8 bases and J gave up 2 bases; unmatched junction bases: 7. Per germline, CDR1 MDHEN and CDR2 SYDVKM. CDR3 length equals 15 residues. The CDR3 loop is CASVRTGDPYNEQFF. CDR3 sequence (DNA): TGTGCCAGCGTGAGGACAGGGGATCCCTACAATGAGCAGTTCTTC.

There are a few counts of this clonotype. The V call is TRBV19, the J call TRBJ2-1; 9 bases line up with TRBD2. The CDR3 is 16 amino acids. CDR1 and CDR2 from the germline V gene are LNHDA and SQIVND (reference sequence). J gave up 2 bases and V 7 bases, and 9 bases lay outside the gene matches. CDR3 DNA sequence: TGTGCCAGTACGGCCATCGGCGGGGGGGCCTACAATGAGCAGTTCTTC. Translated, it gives CASTAIGGGAYNEQFF.